Listed here are 15 T cell receptor beta chains from one sample, sequenced in a study of molecular identifiers for immune sequencing clone quantification. TCRdb re-called the PCR reads with MiXCR, one entry per CDR3 protein. The data contain about 640,000 distinct CDR3 sequences, about 20% of them singletons. The source material was naive CD8+ T cells from blood, with Jurkat cell RNA spiked in. Subset denoted: FACS-sorted CD8+CD4-CCR7+CD45RA+ naive T cells. These receptors were obtained from a human donor in good health. Some libraries in this study had Jurkat cell RNA spiked in.

This clonotype was recorded once. The chain joins TRBV12-3 or TRBV12-4 to TRBJ1-2; no definite D call. The CDR3 loop spans 16 amino acids. V lost 5 bases and J 3 bases, leaving 19 bases between the germline ends. In DNA form, the CDR3 reads TGTGCCAGCAGTCCAAAACAGTGGCATTCTTACTATGGCTACACCTTC. Translating gives CASSPKQWHSYYGYTF.

This clonotype was seen more than once but under ten times. The chain has TRBV10-2 and TRBJ2-2; TRBD1 aligns across 8 bases. The V gene end was trimmed by 3 bases and the J gene end by 5 bases; junction bases not matched to a gene: 8. The length of the CDR3 is 16 residues. Germline CDR1 and CDR2: WSHSY and SAAADI. CDR3 amino acids: CASSDPDRGWTGELFF. CDR3 DNA: TGCGCCAGCAGTGACCCAGACAGGGGATGGACCGGGGAGCTGTTTTTT.

This clonotype came up many times. The chain joins TRBV21-1 to TRBJ2-1; the table's D call, TRBD2, has no DNA check behind it. TRBV21-1 is tagged as a pseudogene. CDR3 size: 16 residues. The CDR3 loop reads CASRKRASGRDNEQFF. The CDR3 nucleotides read TGTGCCAGCAGGAAACGGGCTAGCGGTCGTGACAATGAGCAGTTCTTC.

This clonotype was observed at least ten times. The chain carries TRBV27 and TRBJ1-4; D is ambiguous. The germline V gene has CDR1 MNHEY and CDR2 SMNVEV (reference sequence). Trimming stripped 2 bases from V and 0 bases from J, with 16 bases between. The CDR3 extends over 18 amino acids. CDR3 nucleotides: TGTGCCAGCAGTTTAACATACAGCTGGCCCGCAACTAATGAAAAACTGTTTTTT. Protein product: CASSLTYSWPATNEKLFF.

This clonotype has ten or more counts. The rearrangement uses TRBV6-5 and TRBJ2-2, with TRBD1 as a possible D gene (6 bases). Per germline, CDR1 MNHEY and CDR2 SVGAGI. The CDR3 spans 15 residues. V lost 2 bases, J lost 6 bases, and 13 bases lay in between. CDR3 residues: CASSYGTRVAGELFF. CDR3 sequence (DNA): TGTGCCAGCAGTTACGGGACAAGAGTGGCCGGGGAGCTGTTTTTT.

This clonotype was seen at least ten times. This chain links TRBV5-6 with TRBJ1-4; TRBD1 aligns across 11 bases. The CDR3 extends over 14 amino acids. Germline V gives CDR1 SGHDT, CDR2 YYEEEE. With 4 bases clipped from V and 6 bases from J, the junction kept 2 bases outside the gene matches. This CDR3 reads CASSRTGGHEKLFF. CDR3 coding DNA: TGTGCCAGCAGCAGGACAGGGGGCCATGAAAAACTGTTTTTT.

This clonotype was counted only a few times. The chain recombines TRBV4-2 with TRBJ2-2; TRBD1 matches at 9 bases. Germline assignment: CDR1 LGHNA and CDR2 YNFKEQ. Trimming cost V 4 bases and J 4 bases; bases outside gene matches: 10. The CDR3 is 17 amino acids. The CDR3 region is CASSPTPGTGSTGELFF. In DNA, the CDR3 is TGTGCCAGCAGCCCTACTCCCGGGACAGGGTCCACCGGGGAGCTGTTTTTT.

This clonotype showed up just a few times. The V gene is TRBV19, the J gene TRBJ2-7; D tentatively fits TRBD1 or TRBD2 (5 bases each). Germline V gene sequence: CDR1 LNHDA, CDR2 SQIVND (reference sequence). The CDR3 length is 13 residues. Trimming left V 7 bases short and J 2 bases short, with 12 bases between. CDR3 DNA sequence: TGTGCCAGTAACCCGGGACCAGCCTACGAGCAGTACTTC. This encodes CASNPGPAYEQYF.

The table lists this clonotype with many counts. This chain links TRBV5-6 with TRBJ1-1; D unresolved. Germline V CDR1 and CDR2: SGHDT, YYEEEE. Trimming took off 1 base at V and 1 base at J, with 11 bases between the two ends. The CDR3 has 15 amino acids. In DNA form, the CDR3 reads TGTGCCAGCAGCTTGCGAGGAGCCCGGAACACTGAAGCTTTCTTT. As protein: CASSLRGARNTEAFF.

The table lists this clonotype with many counts. The rearrangement uses TRBV30 and TRBJ1-1, with 7 bases that match TRBD1. The CDR3 covers 13 residues. Germline V CDR1 and CDR2: GTSNPN, SVGIG (reference sequence). Trimming cost V 7 bases and J 4 bases; bases outside gene matches: 9. The DNA of the CDR3 is TGTGCCTTGGACCCCGGGACAGTCACTGAAGCTTTCTTT. Translation gives CALDPGTVTEAFF.

This clonotype was detected ten times or more. The genes are TRBV6-5 and TRBJ2-5; unclear D gene. This CDR3 contains 13 residues. The germline V gene encodes CDR1 MNHEY and CDR2 SVGAGI. The V end lost 5 bases, the J end lost 2 bases, and 9 bases lay between the germline ends. CDR3 region: CASSHRSQETQYF. DNA of the CDR3: TGTGCCAGCAGTCACCGTTCGCAAGAGACCCAGTACTTC.

This clonotype was detected ten times or more. The chain has TRBV5-1 and TRBJ1-1; perhaps TRBD1 as D (5 bases). V was cut by 3 bases and J by 7 bases, with 19 bases left in between. The CDR3 consists of 15 residues. Germline assignment: CDR1 SGHRS and CDR2 YFSETQ. CDR3 residues: CASSWGEGNQIEAFF. The CDR3 DNA reads TGCGCCAGCAGCTGGGGGGAGGGTAATCAGATTGAAGCTTTCTTT.

This clonotype was recorded only once. V gene TRBV7-6 combines with J gene TRBJ2-7; 7 bases are shared with TRBD1. The germline V gene has CDR1 SGHVS and CDR2 FNYEAQ. The CDR3 loop spans 12 amino acids. Trimming cost V 11 bases and J 2 bases; bases outside gene matches: 6. The DNA for the CDR3 is TGTGCCGGCTCGGGACAGACCTACGAGCAGTACTTC. This codes for CAGSGQTYEQYF.

This clonotype was counted ten times or more. The V gene is TRBV29-1, the J gene TRBJ2-7; TRBD1 agrees at 7 bases. With V trimmed by 6 bases and J by 5 bases, 10 bases remained unmatched. The germline CDR1 and CDR2 sequences are SQVTM and ANQGSEA. The CDR3 spans 13 residues. The CDR3 loop is CSVAGGRSNEQYF. CDR3 coding DNA: TGCAGCGTAGCAGGGGGAAGGAGTAACGAGCAGTACTTC.

This clonotype was counted ten times or more. The genes are TRBV6-2 or TRBV6-3 and TRBJ1-1, with D unresolved. The CDR3 contains 13 residues. V was pared by 7 bases and J by 3 bases, with 12 bases between. Looked up from germline, CDR1 is MNHEY and CDR2 is SVGEGT. The CDR3 protein is CASTPQAHTEAFF. DNA for the CDR3: TGTGCCAGCACCCCGCAGGCCCACACTGAAGCTTTCTTT.